Below, 19 T cell receptor beta chains from the same sample are listed, as sequenced in a study of blood T cell repertoires in COVID-19. Produced via immunoSEQ multiplex PCR; TCRdb's table is partial and in-frame only. Here the sample spans about 48,000 clones, about nine tenths being singletons. The sequenced sample was peripheral blood. The receptors stem from an elderly woman with COVID-19, enrolled during active disease.

This clone is a singleton in its sample. DNA for the CDR3: TGTGCCAGCTCACCAACCGGTCGGGGGAACACTGAAGCTTTCTTT. Residues: CASSPTGRGNTEAFF. This rearrangement joins TRBV18 to TRBJ1-1; D is uncertain. The V end was cut by 2 bases, the J end by 1 base, with 11 bases between. The CDR3 runs 15 residues. The germline V gene encodes CDR1 KGHSH and CDR2 LQKENI.

This chain connects TRBV28 to TRBJ1-6; unclear D gene. The V end was cut by 1 base, the J end by 4 bases, with 17 bases between. There are 18 residues in the CDR3. Germline V gene data show CDR1 as MDHEN and CDR2 as SYDVKM. CDR3 sequence (DNA): TGTGCCAGCAGTTTATTCCCCAAGACTCCCGGTTATAATTCACCCCTCCACTTT. This encodes CASSLFPKTPGYNSPLHF.

This chain uses TRBV10-2 with TRBJ1-5; tentatively, D is TRBD1 (5 bases). CDR1 is WSHSY, CDR2 SAAADI, per germline. Trimming left V 6 bases short and J 3 bases short, with 9 bases between. The CDR3 contains 13 residues. The CDR3 region is CASRLTDNQPQHF. The CDR3 nucleotides read TGCGCCAGCAGGTTGACAGACAATCAGCCCCAGCATTTT.

The chain employs TRBV5-4 and TRBJ2-7, with a tentative D call TRBD1 (6 bases). The CDR3 length is 14 residues. CDR1 is SGHNT, CDR2 YYREEE, per germline (reference sequence). V was clipped by 1 base and J by 4 bases, with 12 bases between them. The CDR3 DNA follows: TGTGCCAGCAGCTTGTGGTCTACAGGGTACGAGCAGTACTTC. This translates into CASSLWSTGYEQYF.

The V and J genes are TRBV6-1 and TRBJ1-1, with 8 bases fitting TRBD1. This CDR3 region has 17 residues. Trimming cost V 3 bases and J 3 bases; bases outside gene matches: 12. Germline-derived CDR1 and CDR2 are MNHNS and SASEGT. The CDR3 region is CASSDDRGRGEYTEAFF. The CDR3 DNA is TGTGCCAGCAGTGACGACAGGGGCCGCGGAGAGTACACTGAAGCTTTCTTT.

The rearrangement uses TRBV5-1 and TRBJ1-1, with 7 nucleotides matching TRBD1. Germline V gene lookup returns CDR1 SGHRS and CDR2 YFSETQ. The CDR3 runs to 17 residues. The V segment lost 4 bases and the J segment 2 bases; nucleotides outside the gene matches: 14. The CDR3 is CASSPRGVPTFNTEAFF. CDR3 bases: TGCGCCAGCAGCCCCAGGGGGGTGCCCACTTTTAACACTGAAGCTTTCTTT.

The rearrangement uses TRBV7-6 and TRBJ1-2; no definite D call. Germline V gene lookup returns CDR1 SGHVS and CDR2 FNYEAQ. Trimming left V 4 bases short and J 7 bases short, with 10 bases between. The CDR3 runs to 12 residues. The CDR3 nucleotides are TGTGCCAGCAGCTCCCCGGCGGGTGGCTACACCTTC. It is translated as CASSSPAGGYTF.

The chain has TRBV5-1 and TRBJ1-1; TRBD1 is a possible D gene (6 bases). Germline V gene lookup returns CDR1 SGHRS and CDR2 YFSETQ. V dropped 4 bases and J dropped 9 bases, with 13 bases sitting between them. The CDR3 is made up of 12 amino acids. DNA for the CDR3: TGCGCCAGCAGCCAGGGGTCAACGAAAGCTTTCTTT. This sequence encodes CASSQGSTKAFF.

The genes are TRBV30 and TRBJ1-5; D gene uncertain. The ends were cut back, 4 bases at V and 0 bases at J, with 7 bases in the middle. CDR1 GTSNPN and CDR2 SVGIG come from the germline V gene (reference sequence). This CDR3 is 13 amino acids long. Here the CDR3 reads CAWNSYSNQPQHF. The CDR3 bases are TGTGCCTGGAACAGTTATAGCAATCAGCCCCAGCATTTT.

This sequence joins TRBV18 and TRBJ2-7; maybe TRBD2 (6 bases). The CDR3 loop spans 14 amino acids. V was cut by 3 bases and J by 5 bases, with 14 bases left in between. The V gene's germline CDR1 is KGHSH and CDR2 LQKENI. CDR3 in DNA: TGTGCCAGCTCACCCCCAGGAGGGTCCAACGAGCAGTACTTC. It codes for CASSPPGGSNEQYF.

This chain connects TRBV27 to TRBJ1-6; possibly TRBD1 for D (6 bases). Germline assignment: CDR1 MNHEY and CDR2 SMNVEV (reference sequence). The V end was cut by 6 bases, the J end by 7 bases, with 13 bases between. The CDR3 extends over 14 amino acids. The CDR3 is CASRYRENNSPLHF. In nucleotides, the CDR3 is TGTGCCAGCAGATACAGGGAAAACAATTCACCCCTCCACTTT.

The CDR3 reads CASSSGTSGRSTDTQYF. The DNA for the CDR3 is TGTGCCAGCTCATCCGGGACTAGCGGGAGAAGCACAGATACGCAGTATTTT. This sequence joins TRBV18 and TRBJ2-3, with 14 nucleotides matching TRBD2. The V gene end was trimmed by 5 bases and the J gene end by 0 bases; junction bases not matched to a gene: 4. Germline CDR1 is KGHSH and CDR2 is LQKENI. The CDR3 has 17 amino acids.

The chain joins TRBV23-1 to TRBJ1-5, with D possibly being TRBD1 (5 bases). TRBV23-1 is flagged as an ORF with uncertain function. The CDR3 is 17 residues long. V lost 10 bases and J 5 bases, leaving 27 bases between the germline ends. CDR3 protein: CATGPWTRREVDQPQHF. The CDR3 DNA is TGCGCCACAGGGCCCTGGACGAGGCGGGAAGTAGATCAGCCCCAGCATTTT.

V usage is TRBV4-2 and J usage is TRBJ1-2, with 8 nucleotides matching TRBD1. Germline CDR1 reads LGHNA; CDR2 reads YNFKEQ. This CDR3 has 16 residues. With V trimmed by 1 base and J by 11 bases, 15 bases remained unmatched. CDR3 loop: CASSQVGAGTGRGYTF. CDR3 nucleotide sequence: TGTGCCAGCAGCCAAGTAGGTGCCGGGACAGGCCGTGGGTACACCTTC.

The rearrangement uses TRBV11-2 and TRBJ1-1; 9 bases are shared with TRBD1. V trimming: 2 bases; J trimming: 3 bases; junction bases outside the gene matches: 7. The CDR3 loop spans 16 amino acids. CDR1 SGHAT and CDR2 FQNNGV come from the germline V gene. This CDR3 reads CASSLNRGRSDTEAFF. Written as DNA, the CDR3 is TGTGCCAGCAGCTTAAACAGGGGGCGGTCAGACACTGAAGCTTTCTTT. Full variable domain (missing parts from reference TRBV11-2 and TRBJ1-1): EAGVAQSPRYKIIEKRQSVAFWCNPISGHATLYWYQQILGQGPKLLIQFQNNGVVDDSQLPKDRFSAERLKGVDSTLKIQPAKLEDSAVYLCASSLNRGRSDTEAFFGQGTRLTVV.

The rearrangement joins TRBV6-2 or TRBV6-3 to TRBJ2-1; D is perhaps TRBD2 (6 bases). Trimming pared 4 bases from V and 9 bases from J, leaving 19 bases between. Germline assignment: CDR1 MNHEY and CDR2 SVGEGT. CDR3 length: 15 amino acids. The CDR3 DNA sequence: TGTGCCAGCAGTTTTAGTTTCGGGACTCCGGGTGAGCAGTTCTTC. Translation gives CASSFSFGTPGEQFF.

The chain couples TRBV5-1 to TRBJ1-1, with 10 bases fitting TRBD1. With 4 bases clipped from V and 4 bases from J, the junction kept 4 bases outside the gene matches. The CDR3 contains 14 residues. The germline V gene has CDR1 SGHRS and CDR2 YFSETQ. The CDR3 DNA is TGCGCCAGCAGCCGCGGACAGGGGGGCACTGAAGCTTTCTTT. Its translation: CASSRGQGGTEAFF. The whole variable domain, remainder taken from reference TRBV5-1 and TRBJ1-1, is KAGVTQTPRYLIKTRGQQVTLSCSPISGHRSVSWYQQTPGQGLQFLFEYFSETQRNKGNFPGRFSGRQFSNSRSEMNVSTLELGDSALYLCASSRGQGGTEAFFGQGTRLTVV.

The chain has TRBV6-2 or TRBV6-3 and TRBJ1-1; D is perhaps TRBD1 (6 bases). Trimming took off 3 bases at V and 4 bases at J, with 15 bases between the two ends. CDR1 and CDR2 from the germline V gene are MNHEY and SVGEGT. The CDR3 extends over 15 amino acids. CDR3 bases: TGTGCCAGCAGTTATGGGGGGGCCGGGGCCACTGAAGCTTTCTTT. Encoded protein: CASSYGGAGATEAFF.

The chain recombines TRBV2 with TRBJ1-2; possibly TRBD1 for D (5 bases). CDR3 size: 13 residues. V gave up 5 bases and J gave up 5 bases, with 12 bases separating them. Germline CDR1 is SNHLY and CDR2 is FYNNEI. The CDR3 sequence: CASSSDSSYGYTF. CDR3 DNA sequence: TGTGCCAGCAGTAGCGACAGCTCGTATGGCTACACCTTC.